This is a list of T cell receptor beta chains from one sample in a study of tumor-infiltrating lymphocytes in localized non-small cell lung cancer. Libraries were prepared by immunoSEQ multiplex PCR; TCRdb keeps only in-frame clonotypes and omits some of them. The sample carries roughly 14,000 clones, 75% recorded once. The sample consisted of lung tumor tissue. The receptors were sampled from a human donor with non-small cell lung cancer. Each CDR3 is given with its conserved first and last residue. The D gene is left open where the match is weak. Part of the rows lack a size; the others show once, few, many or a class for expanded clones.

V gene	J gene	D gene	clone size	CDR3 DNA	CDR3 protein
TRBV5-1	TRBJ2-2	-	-	TGCGCCAGCAGCTTCCTCGACAGATACACCGGGGAGCTGTTTTTT	CASSFLDRYTGELFF
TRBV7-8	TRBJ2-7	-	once	TGTGCCAGCAGCTTAGGGGGGGACAACTACGAGCAGTACTTC	CASSLGGDNYEQYF
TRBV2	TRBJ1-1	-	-	TGTGCCAGCAGGGGTTCGCCTGAAGCTTTCTTT	CASRGSPEAFF
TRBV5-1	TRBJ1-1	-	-	TGCGCCAGCAGCTTGGGTGGGCAGGCCACTGAAGCTTTCTTT	CASSLGGQATEAFF
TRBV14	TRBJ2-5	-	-	TGTGCCAGCAGCCAAGGCTTCCAAGAGACCCAGTACTTC	CASSQGFQETQYF
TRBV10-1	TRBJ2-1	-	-	TGCGCCAGCAGTGGACCAGGGTTGGGTAACAATGAGCAGTTCTTC	CASSGPGLGNNEQFF
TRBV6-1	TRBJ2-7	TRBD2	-	TGTGCCAGCTACGAAGCGGGAGGGCCTCGGGAGCAGTACTTC	CASYEAGGPREQYF
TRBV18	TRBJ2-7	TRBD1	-	TGTGCCAGCTCACGCGGACAGGACTACGAGCAGTACTTC	CASSRGQDYEQYF
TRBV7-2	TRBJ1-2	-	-	TGTGCCAGCAGCTTGGACAGTGACTATGGCTACACCTTC	CASSLDSDYGYTF
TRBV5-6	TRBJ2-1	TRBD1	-	TGTGCCAGCAGCTCGACGGGGAGGACAGGGACCTACAATGAGCAGTTCTTC	CASSSTGRTGTYNEQFF
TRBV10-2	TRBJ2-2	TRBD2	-	TGCGCCAGCAGTGGACTAGCGGGGGGCACCGGGGAGCTGTTTTTT	CASSGLAGGTGELFF
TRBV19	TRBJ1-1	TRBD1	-	TGTGCCAGTAGTAAAGGACAGGGGACGTTCCCTGAAGCTTTCTTT	CASSKGQGTFPEAFF
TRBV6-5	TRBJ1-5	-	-	TGTGCCAGCAGAACGGGAAGTTATAGCAATCAGCCCCAGCATTTT	CASRTGSYSNQPQHF